What follows describes a single TCR beta chain. The germline V gene encodes CDR1 SGHRS and CDR2 YFSETQ. Losses at the gene ends were 4 bases for V and 8 bases for J; bases not matched to a gene: 10. The CDR3 loop spans 15 amino acids. The sample comes from a study of technical replicates of blood from several donors. The method was immunoSEQ multiplex PCR; TCRdb's version includes in-frame clones alone and lacks a portion of them. The sample consists of 70,000 to 95,000 clones, approximately 96% of them appearing once. This TCR came from a human donor in good health. Material for sequencing was T cells isolated from PBMCs. The gene calls are TRBV5-1 and TRBJ1-4, with 8 bases fitting TRBD1. The DNA for the CDR3 is TGCGCCAGCAGCCAAGGACAGGGAGACGGAGAAAAACTGTTTTTT. It translates to CASSQGQGDGEKLFF.